These 13 T cell receptor beta chains share one sample of origin, sequenced in a study of tumor T cells in aggressive B-cell lymphoma. Profiling relied on immunoSEQ multiplex PCR, and the TCRdb table lists in-frame clones only, not all of them. This table has 350 or so clones, more than 80% appearing once. The sample was tumor tissue. The receptors were sampled from an adult with diffuse large B cell lymphoma.

A few counts support this clone. The chain recombines TRBV2 with TRBJ1-4, with 7 bases that match TRBD1. Germline values: CDR1 SNHLY, CDR2 FYNNEI. V lost 5 bases, J lost 2 bases, and 2 bases stayed unmatched. This CDR3 contains 14 residues. CDR3 in amino acids: CASSRQGTNEKLFF. The CDR3 nucleotides are TGTGCCAGCAGTCGACAGGGCACTAATGAAAAACTGTTTTTT. Variable domain in full (rest from reference TRBV2 and TRBJ1-4): EPEVTQTPSHQVTQMGQEVILRCVPISNHLYFYWYRQILGQKVEFLVSFYNNEISEKSEIFDDQFSVERPDGSNFTLKIRSTKLEDSAMYFCASSRQGTNEKLFFGSGTQLSVL.

The rearrangement links TRBV6-1 to TRBJ2-5; 10 nucleotides match TRBD2. The CDR3 consists of 15 residues. CDR1 MNHNS and CDR2 SASEGT come from the germline V gene. V dropped 6 bases and J dropped 2; count of bases not matched to a gene: 6. DNA of the CDR3: TGTGCCAGCAGCGCGATGACTAGCGGGCAAGAGACCCAGTACTTC. Encoded protein: CASSAMTSGQETQYF.

V and J are TRBV6-5 and TRBJ2-5, with 7 bases aligning to TRBD2. The last part of the DNA fits TRBJ2-7 better; the J call may be wrong. CDR1 is MNHEY and CDR2 is SVGAGI in the germline V gene. This CDR3 comprises 16 residues. The CDR3 bases are TGTGCCAGCAGTTACTCCATGGCGGGAGAGGGCTACGAGCAGTACTTC. It encodes CASSYSMAGEGYEQYF.

The J gene is TRBJ2-6, the V gene TRBV9; D might be TRBD1 (6 bases). The germline V gene encodes CDR1 SGDLS and CDR2 YYNGEE. The CDR3 loop spans 16 amino acids. Trimming left V 2 bases short and J 2 bases short, with 11 bases between. The CDR3 DNA reads as TGTGCCAGCAGCGTCTCCAGGGGACCTGGGGCCAACGTCCTGACTTTC. This encodes CASSVSRGPGANVLTF. The whole variable domain, filled in from reference TRBV9 and TRBJ2-6, reads DSGVTQTPKHLITATGQRVTLRCSPRSGDLSVYWYQQSLDQGLQFLIQYYNGEERAKGNILERFSAQQFPDLHSELNLSSLELGDSALYFCASSVSRGPGANVLTFGAGSRLTVL.

The rearrangement links TRBV6-5 to TRBJ1-1; TRBD1 is a possible D gene (6 bases). The CDR3 runs to 15 residues. CDR1 is MNHEY, CDR2 SVGAGI, per germline. V lost 2 bases, J lost 10 bases, and 20 bases lay in between. This CDR3 reads CASSYPRGGDVVAFF. In DNA form, the CDR3 reads TGTGCCAGCAGTTACCCGAGGGGGGGGGATGTTGTAGCTTTCTTT.

The CDR3 spells CAISEGTFTEAFF. DNA for the CDR3: TGTGCCATCAGTGAGGGGACATTCACTGAAGCTTTCTTT. The chain carries TRBV10-3 and TRBJ1-1, with D perhaps matching TRBD1 (6 bases). With 2 bases removed from V and 4 bases from J, the gap between germline ends came to 8 bases. CDR1 is ENHRY, CDR2 SYGVKD, per germline. The CDR3 totals 13 residues.

The chain couples TRBV18 to TRBJ2-7, with D perhaps TRBD2 (6 bases). V gave up 5 bases and J gave up 3 bases, with 8 bases separating them. The CDR3 is 12 amino acids. Germline loops: CDR1 KGHSH, CDR2 LQKENI. This chain's CDR3 is CASSGSGYEQYF. CDR3 nucleotide sequence: TGTGCCAGCTCAGGTAGCGGCTACGAGCAGTACTTC.

The V call is TRBV4-1, the J call TRBJ2-1, with TRBD1 identical over 7 bases. With 1 base clipped from V and 3 bases from J, the junction kept 3 bases outside the gene matches. This CDR3 has 15 residues. Germline V CDR1 and CDR2: MGHRA, YSYEKL. The CDR3 nucleotides read TGCGCCAGCAGCCAAGCCGGGACAGACTACAATGAGCAGTTCTTC. Encoded protein: CASSQAGTDYNEQFF.

The chain combines TRBV4-2 with TRBJ1-1; 7 nucleotides align to TRBD1. J was trimmed by 5 bases and V by 4 bases; bases with no gene match: 7. CDR3 length: 14 amino acids. CDR1 is LGHNA and CDR2 is YNFKEQ in the germline V gene. CDR3 sequence reads: CASSPGTVGTEAFF. The CDR3 DNA sequence: TGTGCCAGCAGCCCCGGGACAGTGGGGACTGAAGCTTTCTTT.

CDR3 sequence reads: CATSRVSGSHNEQFF. CDR3 coding DNA: TGTGCCACCAGCAGAGTTAGCGGGAGTCACAATGAGCAGTTCTTC. V is TRBV15 and J is TRBJ2-1, with 9 bases matching TRBD2. Germline V gene sequence: CDR1 LNHNV, CDR2 YYDKDF (reference sequence). This CDR3 has 15 amino acids. Trimming at V came to 1 base and at J to 5 bases, leaving 3 bases not matched to a gene.

The chain carries TRBV11-2 and TRBJ1-1, with 9 bases identical to TRBD1. Germline-derived CDR1 and CDR2 are SGHAT and FQNNGV. Trimming at V came to 5 bases and at J to 1 base, leaving 11 bases not matched to a gene. CDR3 length equals 17 residues. The CDR3 reads CASSRVGGQGWNTEAFF. CDR3 bases: TGTGCCAGCAGCCGAGTGGGTGGACAGGGGTGGAACACTGAAGCTTTCTTT.

The gene calls are TRBV27 and TRBJ1-2; D is possibly TRBD1 (5 bases). Between the trimmed V and J ends, which lost 4 bases and 1 base, there was a span of 10 bases. The CDR3 runs 14 residues. Germline values: CDR1 MNHEY, CDR2 SMNVEV (reference sequence). The CDR3 nucleotides read TGTGCCAGCAGTTCCGGGACTTTTAACTATGGCTACACCTTC. The encoded protein is CASSSGTFNYGYTF.

This sequence joins TRBV2 and TRBJ1-5, with D possibly TRBD1 on 5 matching bases. CDR3 length: 14 amino acids. Trimming stripped 7 bases from V and 0 bases from J, with 10 bases between. Germline values: CDR1 SNHLY, CDR2 FYNNEI. This chain's CDR3 is CASTLTDSNQPQHF. The CDR3 DNA reads TGTGCCAGCACCTTGACAGATAGCAATCAGCCCCAGCATTTT.